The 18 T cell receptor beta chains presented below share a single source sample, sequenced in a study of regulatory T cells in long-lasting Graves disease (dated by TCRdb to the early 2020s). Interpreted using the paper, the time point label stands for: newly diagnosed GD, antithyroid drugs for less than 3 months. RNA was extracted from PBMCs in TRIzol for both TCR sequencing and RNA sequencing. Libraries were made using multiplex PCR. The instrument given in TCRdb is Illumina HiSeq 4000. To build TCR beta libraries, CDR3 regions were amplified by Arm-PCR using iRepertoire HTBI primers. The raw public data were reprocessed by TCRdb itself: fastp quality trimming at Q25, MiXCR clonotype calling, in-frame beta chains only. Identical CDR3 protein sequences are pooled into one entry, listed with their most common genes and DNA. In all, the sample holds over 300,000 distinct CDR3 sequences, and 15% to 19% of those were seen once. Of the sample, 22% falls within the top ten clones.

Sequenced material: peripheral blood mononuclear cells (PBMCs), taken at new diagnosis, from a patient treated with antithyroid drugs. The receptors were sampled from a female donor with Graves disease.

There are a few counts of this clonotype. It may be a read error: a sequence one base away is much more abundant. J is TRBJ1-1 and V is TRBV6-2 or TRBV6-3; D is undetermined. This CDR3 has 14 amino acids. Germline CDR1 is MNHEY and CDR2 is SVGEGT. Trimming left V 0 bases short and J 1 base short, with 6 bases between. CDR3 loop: CASSYSHGNTEAFF. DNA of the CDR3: TGTGCCAGCAGTTACTCGCACGGGAACACTGAAGCTTTCTTT.

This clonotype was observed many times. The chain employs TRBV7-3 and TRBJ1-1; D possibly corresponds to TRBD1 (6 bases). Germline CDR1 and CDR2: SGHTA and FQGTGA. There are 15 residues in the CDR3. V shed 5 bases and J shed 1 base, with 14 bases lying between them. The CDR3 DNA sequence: TGTGCCAGCAGCCCCCAAGGGGGACAGAACACTGAAGCTTTCTTT. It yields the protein CASSPQGGQNTEAFF.

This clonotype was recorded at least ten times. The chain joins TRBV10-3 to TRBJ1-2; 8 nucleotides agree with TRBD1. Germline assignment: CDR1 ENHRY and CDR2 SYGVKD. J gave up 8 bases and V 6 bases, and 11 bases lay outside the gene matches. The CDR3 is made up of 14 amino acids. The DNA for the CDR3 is TGTGCCATCAGAGGACTGGACAGGGTGGAAGGCTACACCTTC. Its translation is CAIRGLDRVEGYTF.

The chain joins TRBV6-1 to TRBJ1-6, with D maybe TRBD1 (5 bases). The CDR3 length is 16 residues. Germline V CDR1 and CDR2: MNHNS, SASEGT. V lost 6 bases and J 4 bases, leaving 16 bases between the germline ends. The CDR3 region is CASRTNRGTYNSPLHF. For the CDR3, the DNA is TGTGCCAGCAGGACTAATCGGGGGACTTATAATTCACCCCTCCACTTT.

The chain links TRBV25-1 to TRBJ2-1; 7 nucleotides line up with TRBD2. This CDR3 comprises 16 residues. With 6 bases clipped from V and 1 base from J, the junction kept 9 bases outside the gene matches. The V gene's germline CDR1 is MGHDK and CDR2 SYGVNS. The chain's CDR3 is CASSPLRGVSYNEQFF. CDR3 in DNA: TGTGCCAGCAGCCCACTTCGGGGGGTTTCCTACAATGAGCAGTTCTTC.

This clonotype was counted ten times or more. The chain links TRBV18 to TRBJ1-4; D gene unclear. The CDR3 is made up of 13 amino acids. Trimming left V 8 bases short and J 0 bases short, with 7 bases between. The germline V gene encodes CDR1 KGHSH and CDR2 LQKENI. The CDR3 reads CASEGSTNEKLFF. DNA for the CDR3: TGTGCCAGCGAGGGATCAACTAATGAAAAACTGTTTTTT. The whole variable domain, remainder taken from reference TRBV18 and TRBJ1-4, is NAGVMQNPRHLVRRRGQEARLRCSPMKGHSHVYWYRQLPEEGLKFMVYLQKENIIDESGMPKERFSAEFPKEGPSILRIQQVVRGDSAAYFCASEGSTNEKLFFGSGTQLSVL.

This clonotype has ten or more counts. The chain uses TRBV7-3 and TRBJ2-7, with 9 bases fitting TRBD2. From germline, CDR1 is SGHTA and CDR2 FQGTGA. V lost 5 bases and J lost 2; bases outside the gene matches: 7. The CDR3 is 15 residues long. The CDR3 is CASSLRAGGPYEQYF. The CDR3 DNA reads TGTGCCAGCAGCCTAAGAGCGGGAGGACCCTACGAGCAGTACTTC. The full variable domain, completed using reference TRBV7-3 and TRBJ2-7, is GAGVSQTPSNKVTEKGKYVELRCDPISGHTALYWYRQSLGQGPEFLIYFQGTGAADDSGLPNDRFFAVRPEGSVSTLKIQRTERGDSAVYLCASSLRAGGPYEQYFGPGTRLTVT.

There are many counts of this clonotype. The CDR3 here is CASSYLGITEAFF. The CDR3, as DNA: TGTGCCAGCAGTTACCTAGGGATCACTGAAGCTTTCTTT. The genes are TRBV6-2 or TRBV6-3 and TRBJ1-1; D call uncertain. The CDR3 length is 13 residues. Trimming removed 2 bases at V and 4 bases at J, with 8 bases between. CDR1 is MNHEY, CDR2 SVGEGT, per germline.

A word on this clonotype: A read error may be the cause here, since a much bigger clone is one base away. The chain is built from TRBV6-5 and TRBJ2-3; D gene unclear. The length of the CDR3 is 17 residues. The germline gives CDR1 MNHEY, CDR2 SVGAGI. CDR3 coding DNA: TGTGCCAGCAGTTACAATATGCCGATCATTAGCATAGATACGCAGTATTTT. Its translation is CASSYNMPIISIDTQYF.

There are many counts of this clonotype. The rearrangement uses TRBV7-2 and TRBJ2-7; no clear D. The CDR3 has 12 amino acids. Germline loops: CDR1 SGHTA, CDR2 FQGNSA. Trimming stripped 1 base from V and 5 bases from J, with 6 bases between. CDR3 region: CASSLGWDEQYF. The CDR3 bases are TGTGCCAGCAGCTTAGGTTGGGACGAGCAGTACTTC. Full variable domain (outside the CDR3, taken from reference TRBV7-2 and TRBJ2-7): GAGVSQSPSNKVTEKGKDVELRCDPISGHTALYWYRQSLGQGLEFLIYFQGNSAPDKSGLPSDRFSAERTGGSVSTLTIQRTQQEDSAVYLCASSLGWDEQYFGPGTRLTVT.

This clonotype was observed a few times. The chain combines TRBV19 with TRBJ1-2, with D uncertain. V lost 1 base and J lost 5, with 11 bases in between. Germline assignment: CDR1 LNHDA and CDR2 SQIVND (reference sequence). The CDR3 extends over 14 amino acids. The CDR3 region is CASSIAVADYGYTF. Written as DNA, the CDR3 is TGTGCCAGTAGTATAGCGGTGGCAGATTATGGCTACACCTTC.

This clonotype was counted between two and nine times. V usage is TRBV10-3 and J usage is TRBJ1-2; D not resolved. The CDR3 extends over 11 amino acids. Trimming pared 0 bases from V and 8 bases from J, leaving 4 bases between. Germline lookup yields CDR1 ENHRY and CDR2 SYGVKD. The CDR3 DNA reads TGTGCCATCAGTGAGTCATTAGGCTACACCTTC. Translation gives CAISESLGYTF.

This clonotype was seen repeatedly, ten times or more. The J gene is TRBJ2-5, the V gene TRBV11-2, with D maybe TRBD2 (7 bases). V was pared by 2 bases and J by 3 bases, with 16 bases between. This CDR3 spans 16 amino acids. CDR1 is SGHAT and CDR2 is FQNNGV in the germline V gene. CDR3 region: CASSLRGAGEEETQYF. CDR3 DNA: TGTGCCAGCAGCTTAAGGGGGGCGGGGGAGGAAGAGACCCAGTACTTC.

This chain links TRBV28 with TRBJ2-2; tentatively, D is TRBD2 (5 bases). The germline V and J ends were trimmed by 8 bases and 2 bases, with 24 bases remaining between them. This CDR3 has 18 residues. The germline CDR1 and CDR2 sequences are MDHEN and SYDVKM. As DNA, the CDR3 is TGTGCCAGCTCACCAAACCCCTCTCGGCGGGCAAACACCGGGGAGCTGTTTTTT. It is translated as CASSPNPSRRANTGELFF.

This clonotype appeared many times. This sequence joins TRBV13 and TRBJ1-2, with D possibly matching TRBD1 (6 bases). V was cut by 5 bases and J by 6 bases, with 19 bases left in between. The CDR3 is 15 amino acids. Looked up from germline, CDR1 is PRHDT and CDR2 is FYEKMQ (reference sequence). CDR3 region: CASSRPTGAPDGYTF. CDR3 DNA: TGTGCCAGCAGCCGCCCGACAGGAGCCCCGGATGGCTACACCTTC.

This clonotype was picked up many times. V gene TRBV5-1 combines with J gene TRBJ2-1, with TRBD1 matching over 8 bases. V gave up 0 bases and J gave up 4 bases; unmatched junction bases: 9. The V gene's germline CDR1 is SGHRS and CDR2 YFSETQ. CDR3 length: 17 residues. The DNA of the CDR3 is TGCGCCAGCAGCTTGGATGGTTCGGGACAGGTATACAATGAGCAGTTCTTC. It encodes CASSLDGSGQVYNEQFF.

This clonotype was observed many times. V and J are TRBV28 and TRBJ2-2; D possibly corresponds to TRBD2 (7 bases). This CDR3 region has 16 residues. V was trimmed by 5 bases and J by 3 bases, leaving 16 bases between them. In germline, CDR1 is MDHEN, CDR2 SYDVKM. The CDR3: CASSPPGGEYTGELFF. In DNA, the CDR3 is TGTGCCAGCAGTCCCCCGGGGGGCGAATACACCGGGGAGCTGTTTTTT.

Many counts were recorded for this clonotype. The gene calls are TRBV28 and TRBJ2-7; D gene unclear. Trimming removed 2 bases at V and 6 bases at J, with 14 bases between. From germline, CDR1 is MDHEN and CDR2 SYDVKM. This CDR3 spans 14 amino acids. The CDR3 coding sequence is TGTGCCAGCAGTTTAAAGTCCGAGTATAGCGAGCAGTACTTC. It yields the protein CASSLKSEYSEQYF.